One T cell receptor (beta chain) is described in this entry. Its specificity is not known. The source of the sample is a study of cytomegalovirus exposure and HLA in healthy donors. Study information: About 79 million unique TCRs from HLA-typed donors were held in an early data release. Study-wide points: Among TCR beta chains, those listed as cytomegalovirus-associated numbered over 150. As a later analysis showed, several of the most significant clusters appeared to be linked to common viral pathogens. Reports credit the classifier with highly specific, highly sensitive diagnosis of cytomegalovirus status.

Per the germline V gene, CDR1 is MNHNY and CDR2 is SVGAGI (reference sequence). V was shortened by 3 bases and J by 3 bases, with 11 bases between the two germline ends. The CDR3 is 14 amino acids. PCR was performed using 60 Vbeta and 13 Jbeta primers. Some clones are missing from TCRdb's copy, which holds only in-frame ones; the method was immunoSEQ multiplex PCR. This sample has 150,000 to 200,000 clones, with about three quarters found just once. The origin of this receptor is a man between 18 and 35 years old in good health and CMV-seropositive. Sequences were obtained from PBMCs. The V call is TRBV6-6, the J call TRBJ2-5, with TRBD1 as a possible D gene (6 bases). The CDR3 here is CASSYGQGKETQYF. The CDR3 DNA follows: TGTGCCAGCAGTTATGGCCAGGGGAAAGAGACCCAGTACTTC.